Sequencing of this TCR beta chain was carried out in a study of T cells in Graves' hyperthyroidism and ophthalmopathy (dated by TCRdb to about 2019). With respect to the entire study: Peripheral blood samples were taken at the time of initial diagnosis, prior to any treatment. TCR Vbeta CDR3 sequencing of roughly 140 peripheral blood samples (more than 40 ophthalmopathy, 75 to 80 hyperthyroidism and roughly 17 progressor patients) is reported in the paper. The 75 to 100 discovery patients were divided at random into training and test sets in a 7:3 ratio. In roughly six Graves' hyperthyroidism patients, the study also compared T-cell repertoires from thyroid tissue with T-cell repertoires from blood. Prospective prediction of ophthalmopathy was tested in an independent validation cohort of under 20 hyperthyroidism patients and around 16 patients who later progressed to ophthalmopathy. Once sampling was done, hyperthyroidism patients were given methimazole at a starting dose of 30 mg daily, whereas ophthalmopathy patients were given high-dose intravenous methylprednisolone. To identify TCR V-J signatures that set the groups apart, the researchers used a discovery cohort of 100 patients, made up of around 42 with Graves' ophthalmopathy and some 55 with stable Graves' hyperthyroidism. What the study reported, not specific to this receptor: No statistical method was used to set the sample size in advance, and investigators knew the group allocation. Most expanded thyroid clonotypes (frequency above 0.001) were also found in blood, which suggests that blood repertoires may mirror thyroid immune responses. A model built on a 13 V-J signature distinguished ophthalmopathy from stable hyperthyroidism, reaching around 88% sensitivity and around 81% specificity in cross-validation and 80%/75% in testing. In validation, the model predicted progression to ophthalmopathy with approximately 71% sensitivity and less than 80% specificity, a median of about six months before onset.

This clonotype came up many times. Its binding antigen is unknown. Base qualities are not at hand, and no much larger clone is one base apart. Compared with germline, V lacks 6 bases and J lacks 1 base; bases without a gene match: 8. Taken from the germline V gene, the CDR1 and CDR2 loops are SGHAT and FQNNGV. The CDR3 has 16 amino acids, counting the end cysteine and phenylalanine. The DNA shown is the 48-base CDR3, in frame from base 1. In the ophthalmopathy patients, disease was moderately to severely active, with a Clinical Activity Score of 3 or more, a NOSPECS grade of 4 or more, and a duration of less than 3 months. Exclusion was applied to patients with uncontrolled infections, other autoimmune diseases, pregnancy or lactation. Clinical symptoms, serum thyroxine and TRAb, thyroid ultrasound, and orbital computed tomography formed the basis for the diagnoses. Ficoll-Paque density gradient centrifugation was used to isolate PBMCs from approximately 10 ml of fresh peripheral blood. Total RNA was extracted using Trizol reagent, and RNA quality was assessed on an Agilent 2100 Bioanalyzer.

The TCR beta CDR3 regions were amplified from RNA transcripts. For the first round of RT-PCR on the TCR CDR3, the HTBI primer set was used together with the Qiagen OneStep RT-PCR kit. The libraries were constructed in a second round of multiplex PCR and then size-selected and purified. The libraries were sequenced on an Illumina HiSeq2000 using paired-end 100 bp reads. As for how the authors treated the data: SOAPnuke was used to process the raw data, with reads discarded if the reads contained adapters or uncalled bases, had a mean Phred below 15, or lacked an exact constant-primer or identifier match. High-quality paired reads were merged with COPE v1.2.5, and unique nucleotide sequences were defined as clonotypes. MiTCR v1.1 was used to align clonotypes to the IMGT TRBV, TRBD and TRBJ reference segments. The analysis was restricted to V-J combinations with a frequency above 0.0001, which together covered 99.2% of the repertoires. The TCS score was defined as the ratio of F50 (clonal expansion) to E x V (chaos), calculated using BLOSUM62-based TCRdist between CDR3 peptides within each V-J. Welch's t-statistics and random forest reduced approximately 520 V-J features to 10 to 15, which were used in a naive Bayes classifier (R e1071). TCRdb reran the public reads through fastp at Q25 and MiXCR, keeping productive beta chains. Rows are unified per CDR3 protein, each entry keeping the most common DNA and genes. The authors' filters were not applied to this entry. Counted in this sample were about 270,000 distinct CDR3 sequences; around 22% of them appeared once. Jointly, the top ten make up around 65% of the sample.

The sequence was obtained from a man between 25 and 39 years old with Graves' ophthalmopathy. Sequenced input: blood. The sequence joins TRBV11-2 to TRBJ2-1; a stretch of 8 junction bases matches TRBD2. The CDR3 amino acid sequence is: CASRQRSGMSYNEQFF. The nucleotides read TGTGCCAGCAGGCAACGTAGCGGGATGTCCTACAATGAGCAGTTCTTC.